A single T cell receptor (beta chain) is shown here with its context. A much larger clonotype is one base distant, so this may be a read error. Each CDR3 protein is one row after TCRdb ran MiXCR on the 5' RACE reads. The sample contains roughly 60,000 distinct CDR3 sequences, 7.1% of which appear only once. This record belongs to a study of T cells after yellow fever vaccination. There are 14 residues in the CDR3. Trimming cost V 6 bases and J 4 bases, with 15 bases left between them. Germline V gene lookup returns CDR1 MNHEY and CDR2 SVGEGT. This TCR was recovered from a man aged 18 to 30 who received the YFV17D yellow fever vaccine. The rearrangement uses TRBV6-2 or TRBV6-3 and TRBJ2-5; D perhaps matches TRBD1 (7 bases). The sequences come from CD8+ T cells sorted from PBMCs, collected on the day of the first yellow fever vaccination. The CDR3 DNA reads TGTGCCAGCAGGAAGACAGGGAGGCGAGAGACCCAGTACTTC. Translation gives CASRKTGRRETQYF.